This TCR beta chain was recovered during a study of monozygotic twins with cystic fibrosis. Trimming took 2 bases from V and 9 from J; bases not matched to a gene: 12. This CDR3 region has 15 residues. Per germline, CDR1 MNHNS and CDR2 SASEGT. TCRdb's table, derived via immunoSEQ multiplex PCR, lists solely in-frame clones and lacks some. The sample includes 34,000 or so clones, roughly 90% seen only once; the top ten take roughly 0.89%. The rearrangement uses TRBV6-1 and TRBJ1-1, with 7 bases that match TRBD1. The sequenced sample consisted of blood. The source is a girl under 10 years old with cystic fibrosis. The CDR3 sequence is CASSEIPDRSKKAFF. CDR3 sequence (DNA): TGTGCCAGCAGTGAAATTCCGGACAGGAGTAAGAAAGCTTTCTTT.